Listed here are 26 T cell receptor beta chains from one sample, sequenced in a study of T-cell reconstitution after alpha-beta-depleted transplantation in children. Unique molecular identifiers were built into the TCRbeta library. TCRdb re-derived calls from the PCR reads in MiXCR, one entry per CDR3 protein. Counted here are roughly 500,000 distinct CDR3 sequences, roughly an eighth occurring once; the ten biggest clones make up 4.5% to 6%. Sequenced here: PBMCs from the stem cell graft donor, sampled from the stem cell graft. The source of these receptors is a human donor who donated a stem cell graft to a child with combined immunodeficiency.

This clonotype was picked up many times. This sequence joins TRBV12-3 or TRBV12-4 and TRBJ2-5; 7 nucleotides align to TRBD2. This CDR3 is built from 15 residues. V shed 1 base, J shed 5 bases, and the junction held 7 bases outside the gene matches. CDR3 sequence (DNA): TGTGCCAGCAGTTTAGGAGAGGCGGGAGAGGAGACCCAGTACTTC. Amino acid sequence: CASSLGEAGEETQYF.

In its sample, this clonotype was seen a few times. The J gene is TRBJ2-7, the V gene TRBV6-1; no reliable D call. Germline loops: CDR1 MNHNS, CDR2 SASEGT. V was trimmed by 5 bases and J by 4 bases, leaving 15 bases between them. The CDR3 has 14 residues. The CDR3 protein is CASSQTASFYEQYF. The CDR3 DNA is TGTGCCAGCAGTCAAACGGCCAGCTTTTACGAGCAGTACTTC.

The table lists this clonotype with a few counts. V and J are TRBV5-1 and TRBJ2-7; D is perhaps TRBD2 (6 bases). The CDR3 sequence is 15 residues long. Germline CDR1 is SGHRS and CDR2 is YFSETQ. Trimming shortened V by 6 bases and J by 2 bases, and 18 bases separated the two germline ends. In nucleotides, the CDR3 is TGCGCCAGCAAGGAGAGCGGGTCTATCACCTACGAGCAGTACTTC. Protein product: CASKESGSITYEQYF.

This clonotype was seen more than once but under ten times. The V gene is TRBV6-2 or TRBV6-3, the J gene TRBJ1-1; the D is unclear. Trimming pared 8 bases from V and 6 bases from J, leaving 13 bases between. Germline V gene sequence: CDR1 MNHEY, CDR2 SVGEGT. The CDR3 is made up of 12 amino acids. The CDR3: CASLGPGSEAFF. In nucleotides, the CDR3 is TGTGCCAGCCTCGGCCCGGGGTCTGAAGCTTTCTTT.

The rearrangement uses TRBV6-2 or TRBV6-3 and TRBJ2-4; 9 bases line up with TRBD1. This CDR3 comprises 15 residues. After removal of 6 bases from V and 0 bases from J, the junction contained 3 bases not matched to a gene. Looked up from germline, CDR1 is MNHEY and CDR2 is SVGEGT. The chain's CDR3 is CASREQGAAKNIQYF. The CDR3 region has the DNA TGTGCCAGCAGGGAACAGGGGGCAGCCAAAAACATTCAGTACTTC.

This chain connects TRBV2 to TRBJ2-3; D ambiguous. CDR3 length: 13 amino acids. The V end was cut by 7 bases, the J end by 2 bases, with 10 bases between. The germline V gene encodes CDR1 SNHLY and CDR2 FYNNEI. CDR3 DNA sequence: TGTGCCAGCAAGGGCACCTACACAGATACGCAGTATTTT. This encodes CASKGTYTDTQYF.

Notes on this clonotype: One junction end disagrees with the germline gene, perhaps due to a read error. For the CDR3, the DNA is TGTGCCAGCTCCCCGGCCCCCTTCTTC. Protein: CASSPAPFF. The chain combines TRBV27 with TRBJ1-2; D not resolved. The CDR3 runs to 9 residues. Germline CDR1 reads MNHEY; CDR2 reads SMNVEV (reference sequence).

The J gene is TRBJ1-5, the V gene TRBV12-3 or TRBV12-4, with TRBD1 matching 7 bases. The CDR3 loop spans 17 amino acids. Trimming took 4 bases from V and 2 from J; bases not matched to a gene: 11. The CDR3 DNA follows: TGTGCCAGCAGTTCGGGACAGCTTCGGGTGGGCAATCAGCCCCAGCATTTT. Translating it yields CASSSGQLRVGNQPQHF.

This rearrangement joins TRBV9 to TRBJ1-4, with D unresolved. V dropped 1 base and J dropped 4 bases, with 11 bases sitting between them. This CDR3 is built from 15 residues. The germline V gene encodes CDR1 SGDLS and CDR2 YYNGEE. Here the CDR3 DNA reads TGTGCCAGCAGCGTACGGGAGGGAAATAATGAAAAACTGTTTTTT. Protein: CASSVREGNNEKLFF. The full variable domain, completed using reference TRBV9 and TRBJ1-4, is DSGVTQTPKHLITATGQRVTLRCSPRSGDLSVYWYQQSLDQGLQFLIQYYNGEERAKGNILERFSAQQFPDLHSELNLSSLELGDSALYFCASSVREGNNEKLFFGSGTQLSVL.

At least ten counts were recorded for this clonotype. This chain connects TRBV9 to TRBJ2-1; D may be TRBD2 (6 bases). The CDR3 extends over 15 amino acids. The V end was cut by 1 base, the J end by 4 bases, with 12 bases between. Germline-derived CDR1 and CDR2 are SGDLS and YYNGEE. CDR3 nucleotide sequence: TGTGCCAGCAGCGTACAGGGAGGACCATACAATGAGCAGTTCTTC. This translates into CASSVQGGPYNEQFF.

In its sample, this clonotype was seen a few times. The chain has TRBV6-5 and TRBJ1-1, with D unresolved. Germline V lookup: CDR1 MNHEY, CDR2 SVGAGI. This CDR3 contains 16 residues. Trimming left V 2 bases short and J 3 bases short, with 16 bases between. CDR3 sequence reads: CASSYGPLRAYTEAFF. In DNA form, the CDR3 reads TGTGCCAGCAGTTACGGGCCCCTACGGGCCTACACTGAAGCTTTCTTT.

This clonotype appeared a few times. The chain recombines TRBV28 with TRBJ1-2; 7 nucleotides agree with TRBD1. The germline gives CDR1 MDHEN, CDR2 SYDVKM. V shed 5 bases and J 5 bases; nucleotides not matched to a gene: 17. The CDR3 has 17 amino acids. CDR3 sequence (DNA): TGTGCCAGCAGTCCCCTGACAGGGACAAACCTTAGATATGGCTACACCTTC. It codes for CASSPLTGTNLRYGYTF.

The chain joins TRBV27 to TRBJ2-7, with D possibly being TRBD1 (5 bases). V lost 3 bases and J 2 bases, leaving 11 bases between the germline ends. CDR3 length: 14 residues. Per germline, CDR1 MNHEY and CDR2 SMNVEV (reference sequence). CDR3 residues: CASSLNRPAYEQYF. The CDR3 DNA sequence: TGTGCCAGCAGTTTGAACAGGCCAGCCTACGAGCAGTACTTC.

Ten or more counts support this clonotype. V and J are TRBV7-2 and TRBJ1-5, with no clear D. The CDR3 sequence is 16 residues long. CDR1 is SGHTA and CDR2 is FQGNSA in the germline V gene. The V and J ends lost 0 bases and 0 bases respectively, with 9 bases between them. CDR3 sequence: CASSLARPYSNQPQHF. The CDR3 DNA follows: TGTGCCAGCAGCTTAGCCAGGCCATATAGCAATCAGCCCCAGCATTTT.

This clonotype has a count of ten or more. The chain is built from TRBV5-1 and TRBJ2-1; 8 bases map to TRBD1. The ends lost 0 bases at V and 2 bases at J; junction bases unmatched: 1. CDR1 is SGHRS and CDR2 is YFSETQ in the germline V gene. The CDR3 spans 15 residues. CDR3 nucleotide sequence: TGCGCCAGCAGCTTGGGACAGGGGACCTACAATGAGCAGTTCTTC. This encodes CASSLGQGTYNEQFF.

In regard to this clonotype: The germline gene is not matched at one end of the junction; a read error may be the cause. The V gene is TRBV19, the J gene TRBJ2-3; TRBD2 matches 7 bases. CDR1 and CDR2 from the germline V gene are LNHDA and SQIVND (reference sequence). The CDR3 covers 15 residues. This CDR3 reads CASSTPAGNTDTRYF. CDR3 DNA sequence: TGTGCCAGTAGTACCCCAGCGGGGAACACAGATACGCGGTATTTT. Full variable domain (rest looked up from reference TRBV19 and TRBJ2-3): DGGITQSPKYLFRKEGQNVTLSCEQNLNHDAMYWYRQDPGQGLRLIYYSQIVNDFQKGDIAEGYSVSREKKESFPLTVTSAQKNPTAFYLCASSTPAGNTDTRYFGPGTRLTVL.

This clonotype was seen more than once but under ten times. The chain carries TRBV15 and TRBJ2-2; D tentatively fits TRBD1 or TRBD2 (5 bases each). V shed 1 base and J shed 6 bases, with 15 bases lying between them. Germline V gene lookup returns CDR1 LNHNV and CDR2 YYDKDF (reference sequence). This CDR3 comprises 16 residues. CDR3 nucleotide sequence: TGTGCCACCAGCAGAGCGGGGCGTCAACGCCCCGGGGAGCTGTTTTTT. Translated: CATSRAGRQRPGELFF.

This clonotype was counted ten times or more. The V and J genes are TRBV6-2 or TRBV6-3 and TRBJ1-2; no clear D. V lost 1 base, J lost 2 bases, and 8 bases lay in between. The CDR3 is 14 amino acids. CDR1 and CDR2 (germline): MNHEY, SVGEGT. Here the CDR3 DNA reads TGTGCCAGCAGTTACTTGGCGGAAAACTATGGCTACACCTTC. Its protein product is CASSYLAENYGYTF.

There are many counts of this clonotype. The chain employs TRBV11-2 and TRBJ1-1; D possibly corresponds to TRBD1 (6 bases). The germline V and J ends were trimmed by 4 bases and 5 bases, with 17 bases remaining between them. Germline CDR1 SGHAT, CDR2 FQNNGV. CDR3 length: 15 residues. DNA of the CDR3: TGTGCCAGCAGCTACACCAGGGAGGGGGGAACTGAAGCTTTCTTT. Its protein product is CASSYTREGGTEAFF. Filled out from reference TRBV11-2 and TRBJ1-1, the complete variable domain reads EAGVAQSPRYKIIEKRQSVAFWCNPISGHATLYWYQQILGQGPKLLIQFQNNGVVDDSQLPKDRFSAERLKGVDSTLKIQPAKLEDSAVYLCASSYTREGGTEAFFGQGTRLTVV.

This rearrangement joins TRBV4-3 to TRBJ2-1; D unresolved. Trimming took off 0 bases at V and 1 base at J, with 7 bases between the two ends. CDR1 and CDR2 from the germline V gene are LGHNA and YSLEER. CDR3 length: 15 amino acids. The CDR3 sequence is CASSQDIQSYNEQFF. CDR3 coding DNA: TGCGCCAGCAGCCAAGACATACAGTCCTACAATGAGCAGTTCTTC.

The chain has TRBV2 and TRBJ1-1; D remains ambiguous. The CDR3 runs to 14 residues. V was shortened by 7 bases and J by 1 base, with 13 bases between the two germline ends. From germline, CDR1 is SNHLY and CDR2 FYNNEI. The chain's CDR3 is CASNPDWRNTEAFF. Here the CDR3 DNA reads TGTGCCAGCAACCCTGATTGGCGGAACACTGAAGCTTTCTTT.

The table lists this clonotype with many counts. The gene calls are TRBV9 and TRBJ2-6; D unclear. CDR1 and CDR2 from the germline V gene are SGDLS and YYNGEE. Trimming cost V 0 bases and J 0 bases, with 1 base left between them. The CDR3 has 14 residues. CDR3 sequence reads: CASSVDSGANVLTF. DNA for the CDR3: TGTGCCAGCAGCGTAGACTCTGGGGCCAACGTCCTGACTTTC.

This clonotype is deemed medium-sized (0.01 to 0.1%). The V call is TRBV20-1, the J call TRBJ2-5, with a tentative D call TRBD2 (6 bases). The CDR3 covers 14 residues. The V gene lost 6 bases and the J gene lost 2 bases, with 16 bases spanning the gap. Germline CDR1 is DFQATT and CDR2 is SNEGSKA (reference sequence). In DNA form, the CDR3 reads TGCAGTGCCGGTCGGAGGGGTTTTCAAGAGACCCAGTACTTC. Protein product: CSAGRRGFQETQYF.

This clonotype was seen repeatedly, ten times or more. The rearrangement joins TRBV29-1 to TRBJ2-1; 9 nucleotides line up with TRBD1. CDR1 is SQVTM, CDR2 ANQGSEA, per germline. The CDR3 totals 12 residues. V shed 7 bases and J 5 bases; nucleotides not matched to a gene: 3. This chain's CDR3 is CSGWTGDNEQFF. The CDR3 nucleotides are TGCAGCGGGTGGACAGGGGACAATGAGCAGTTCTTC.

This sequence joins TRBV12-5 and TRBJ1-4; possible D gene TRBD1, 5 bases. The V gene's germline CDR1 is LGHNT and CDR2 FRNRAP. V was trimmed by 1 base and J by 0 bases, leaving 21 bases between them. This CDR3 comprises 20 residues. In DNA form, the CDR3 reads TGTGCTAGTGGTTTGGAGCGCCGTGACAGTAAATATGCAACTAATGAAAAACTGTTTTTT. This gives the protein CASGLERRDSKYATNEKLFF.

This clonotype is a singleton in its sample. This clone may be a read error of a much larger clone one base away. Without the conserved terminal phenylalanine or tryptophan, this CDR3 likely stems from a read error. The chain combines TRBV7-9 with TRBJ1-1; D gene ambiguous. V was clipped by 8 bases and J by 4 bases, with 14 bases between them. This CDR3 has 13 residues. Germline values: CDR1 SEHNR, CDR2 FQNEAQ (reference sequence). CDR3 in amino acids: CASGRRDGTEAFS. CDR3 sequence (DNA): TGTGCCAGCGGTCGGAGGGATGGCACTGAAGCTTTCTCT.